This T cell receptor beta chain was documented in a study of cytomegalovirus exposure and HLA in healthy donors. In the PCR, 60 Vbeta and 13 Jbeta primers were used. Clones were sequenced by immunoSEQ multiplex PCR, and TCRdb holds only the in-frame ones, with some missing. This sample yields more than 90,000 clones, of which around three quarters are seen a single time; almost 3% belongs to the top ten. Germline V gives CDR1 SGHNT, CDR2 YENEEA. The V segment lost 1 base and the J segment 0 bases; nucleotides outside the gene matches: 3. This CDR3 contains 16 residues. Sequenced sample: PBMCs. The rearrangement uses TRBV11-3 and TRBJ2-3; TRBD2 agrees at 8 bases. The receptor was derived from a woman in her late teens or twenties in good health and CMV-seropositive. As DNA, the CDR3 is TGTGCCAGCAGCTTAGGGGCTAGCGGGAGCACAGATACGCAGTATTTT. This sequence encodes CASSLGASGSTDTQYF. Together with reference TRBV11-3 and TRBJ2-3, the CDR3 gives the full variable domain: EAGVVQSPRYKIIEKKQPVAFWCNPISGHNTLYWYLQNLGQGPELLIRYENEEAVDDSQLPKDRFSAERLKGVDSTLKIQPAELGDSAVYLCASSLGASGSTDTQYFGPGTRLTVL.